A selection of T cell receptor beta chains follows, all from one sample in a study of blood T cell repertoires in COVID-19. The repertoire was sequenced with immunoSEQ multiplex PCR; TCRdb's copy has only in-frame clones and lacks some. Of approximately 270,000 clones listed, around 89% are singletons. The sequenced sample was peripheral blood. The receptor source for this set is a man in his thirties or forties with acute or convalescent COVID-19. The CDR3 runs from the conserved cysteine through the conserved F or W. D genes are given only for firm matches. The size field is filled for only some rows; it gives once, few, many or a size class.

>TRBV5-5|NA|TRBJ2-5|NA
CASSRESGTQYF
TGTGCCAGCAGCAGGGAGAGTGGGACCCAGTACTTC
>TRBV4-1|NA|TRBJ1-1|NA
CASSQERSGLRNTEAFF
TGCGCCAGCAGCCAAGAGAGATCGGGACTCCGGAACACTGAAGCTTTCTTT
>TRBV30|NA|TRBJ2-7|TRBD1
CAGDRSYEQYF
TGTGCCGGGGACAGGTCCTACGAGCAGTACTTC
>TRBV5-1|NA|TRBJ2-7|TRBD1
CASSLTTGGFYEQYF
TGCGCCAGCAGCTTGACGACAGGGGGCTTTTACGAGCAGTACTTC
>TRBV6-5|NA|TRBJ1-4|NA
CASSYSRGYAEKLFF
TGTGCCAGCAGTTACTCGAGGGGGTATGCTGAAAAACTGTTTTTT
>TRBV6-6|NA|TRBJ1-1|NA
CASSYEATGKVVAFF
TGTGCCAGCAGTTACGAGGCCACAGGGAAAGTGGTAGCTTTCTTT
>TRBV19|NA|TRBJ2-7|TRBD1
CASSPTGGNNEQYF
TGTGCCAGTAGCCCGACAGGGGGAAATAACGAGCAGTACTTC
>TRBV4-1|NA|TRBJ2-7|NA
CASSSRAGEQYF
TGCGCCAGCAGCTCAAGGGCAGGGGAGCAGTACTTC
>TRBV7-3|NA|TRBJ2-6|TRBD1
CASSLKQGSGANVLTF
TGTGCCAGCAGCTTAAAACAGGGGTCTGGGGCCAACGTCCTGACTTTC
>TRBV15|NA|TRBJ1-4|NA
CATSRDLGGSGRKLFF
TGTGCCACCAGCAGAGATCTTGGTGGCAGTGGGAGAAAACTGTTTTTT
>TRBV5-6|NA|TRBJ1-5|NA
CASSFLAGILGQPQHF
TGTGCCAGCAGCTTCCTGGCGGGGATCCTCGGTCAGCCCCAGCATTTT
>TRBV28|NA|TRBJ1-1|NA
CASSESGQINTEAFF
TGTGCCAGCAGTGAATCGGGACAAATTAACACTGAAGCTTTCTTT
>TRBV28|NA|TRBJ2-7|TRBD1
CASRTGGYEQYF
TGTGCCAGCCGGACAGGGGGTTACGAGCAGTACTTC
>TRBV28|NA|TRBJ2-2|NA
CASSLATLNTGELFF
TGTGCCAGCAGTTTGGCGACTCTGAACACCGGGGAGCTGTTTTTT
>TRBV30|NA|TRBJ1-2|NA
CAWTDMATYGYTF
TGTGCCTGGACCGATATGGCAACCTATGGCTACACCTTC
>TRBV28|once|TRBJ1-2|NA
CASSLSRDYGYTF
TGTGCCAGCAGTTTAAGCAGGGACTATGGCTACACCTTC
>TRBV14|NA|TRBJ2-2|TRBD2
CASSQGGTSGRLNTGELFF
TGTGCCAGCAGCCAAGGGGGGACTAGCGGGAGGTTGAACACCGGGGAGCTGTTTTTT
>TRBV11-1|NA|TRBJ1-2|NA
CASSLGASISNYGYTF
TGTGCCAGCAGCTTGGGAGCATCGATTTCAAACTATGGCTACACCTTC
>TRBV9|NA|TRBJ2-2|TRBD2
CASSGRLAGGAGELFF
TGTGCCAGCAGCGGACGACTAGCGGGGGGGGCCGGGGAGCTGTTTTTT
>TRBV21-1|NA|TRBJ1-2|NA
CASSLRDSPDNYGYTF
TGTGCCAGCAGCCTCCGGGACAGCCCAGATAACTATGGCTACACCTTC
>TRBV7-6|NA|TRBJ1-5|TRBD1
CASQSGTGGNQPQHF
TGTGCCAGCCAATCCGGGACAGGGGGCAATCAGCCCCAGCATTTT
>TRBV6-5|NA|TRBJ1-1|NA
CASSYVLRAEAFF
TGTGCCAGCAGTTACGTCTTACGAGCTGAAGCTTTCTTT
>TRBV20-1|NA|TRBJ1-1|NA
CSAIGGLAFF
TGCAGTGCCATAGGAGGTTTAGCTTTCTTT
>TRBV19|NA|TRBJ1-6|NA
CASTASSYNSPLHF
TGTGCCAGTACAGCGAGCTCCTATAATTCACCCCTCCACTTT
>TRBV5-5|few|TRBJ1-5|NA
CASSLDFSNQPQHF
TGTGCCAGCAGCCTAGACTTTAGCAATCAGCCCCAGCATTTT
>TRBV10-3|once|TRBJ2-1|NA
CAIRAGPGVNNEQFF
TGTGCCATCAGGGCTGGGCCTGGCGTAAACAATGAGCAGTTCTTC
>TRBV18|NA|TRBJ1-4|NA
CASSPSGYPTNEKLFF
TGTGCCAGCTCGCCCTCAGGCTACCCAACTAATGAAAAACTGTTTTTT
>TRBV11-2|NA|TRBJ1-2|TRBD1
CASSSGQGGLF
TGTGCCAGCAGCTCCGGACAGGGAGGCCTCTTC
>TRBV7-7|NA|TRBJ2-1|TRBD1
CASSRDRYNEQFF
TGTGCTAGCAGCCGGGACAGATACAATGAGCAGTTCTTC
>TRBV5-8|NA|TRBJ2-1|TRBD1
CASSRDRGNEQFF
TGTGCCAGCAGCAGGGACAGGGGTAATGAGCAGTTCTTC
>TRBV11-2|NA|TRBJ2-1|TRBD2
CASSLGWLAGYNEQFF
TGTGCCAGCAGCTTAGGTTGGCTAGCGGGTTACAATGAGCAGTTCTTC
>TRBV4-2|NA|TRBJ2-1|NA
CASSQTAGNNEQFF
TGTGCCAGCAGCCAAACGGCGGGAAACAATGAGCAGTTCTTC
>TRBV6-4|NA|TRBJ2-2|TRBD1
CASRDHRQGNTGELFF
TGTGCCAGCAGAGACCATAGACAGGGGAACACCGGGGAGCTGTTTTTT
>TRBV6-5|NA|TRBJ1-1|NA
CASSVGANTEAFF
TGTGCCAGCAGCGTGGGGGCGAACACTGAAGCTTTCTTT
>TRBV28|NA|TRBJ1-1|NA
CAARGTQDEAFF
TGTGCCGCGCGGGGAACCCAAGATGAAGCTTTCTTT
>TRBV6-4|NA|TRBJ1-5|NA
CASKHSRGYSNQPQHF
TGTGCCAGCAAACACTCTCGGGGTTATAGCAATCAGCCCCAGCATTTT
>TRBV4-1|NA|TRBJ1-1|TRBD1
CASSLRGREEGQTEAFF
TGCGCCAGCAGCCTCAGGGGGCGCGAAGAAGGTCAAACTGAAGCTTTCTTT
>TRBV4-1|NA|TRBJ2-7|TRBD1
CASSHPGQTTYEQYF
TGCGCCAGCAGCCACCCGGGACAGACAACCTACGAGCAGTACTTC
>TRBV25-1|NA|TRBJ2-7|NA
CASSDLGQVSEQYF
TGTGCCAGCAGTGATTTGGGCCAGGTCAGCGAGCAGTACTTC
>TRBV6-5|NA|TRBJ1-2|NA
CASRPSEAVGGYTF
TGTGCCAGCAGGCCCTCCGAGGCGGTTGGGGGCTACACCTTC
>TRBV11-1|once|TRBJ2-1|TRBD2
CASSLVWRGTISEQFF
TGTGCCAGCAGCTTAGTCTGGCGGGGGACTATTTCTGAGCAGTTCTTC
>TRBV19|NA|TRBJ2-6|TRBD1
CASSMRQGRTGANVLTF
TGTGCCAGTAGTATGCGACAGGGGCGTACTGGGGCCAACGTCCTGACTTTC
>TRBV7-3|once|TRBJ2-1|TRBD2
CASSLNPSGGRNEQFF
TGTGCCAGCAGCTTAAATCCTTCGGGGGGGCGCAATGAGCAGTTCTTC
>TRBV28|NA|TRBJ1-6|NA
CASSFQGSPLHF
TGTGCCAGCAGTTTCCAGGGTTCACCCCTCCACTTT